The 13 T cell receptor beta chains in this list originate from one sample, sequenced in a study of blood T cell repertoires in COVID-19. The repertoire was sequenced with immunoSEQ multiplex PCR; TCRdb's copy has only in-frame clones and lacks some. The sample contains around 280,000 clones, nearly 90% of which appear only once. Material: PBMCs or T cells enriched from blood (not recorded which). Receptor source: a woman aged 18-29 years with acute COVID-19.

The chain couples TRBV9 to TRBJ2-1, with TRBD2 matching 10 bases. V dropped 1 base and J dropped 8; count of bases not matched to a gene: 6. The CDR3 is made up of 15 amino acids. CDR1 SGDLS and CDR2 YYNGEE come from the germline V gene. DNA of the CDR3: TGTGCCAGCAGCGTATCTAGCGGGAGAGTCGATGAGCAGTTCTTC. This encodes CASSVSSGRVDEQFF.

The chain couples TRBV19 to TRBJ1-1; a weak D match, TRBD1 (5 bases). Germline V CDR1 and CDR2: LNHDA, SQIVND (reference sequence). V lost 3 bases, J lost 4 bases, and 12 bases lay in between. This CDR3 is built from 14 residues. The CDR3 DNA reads TGTGCCAGTAGTATGAGGCAGGGCAGCACTGAAGCTTTCTTT. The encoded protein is CASSMRQGSTEAFF.

This chain's CDR3 is CATSRGGNEQFF. The CDR3 DNA sequence: TGTGCCACCAGTAGGGGGGGGAATGAGCAGTTCTTC. This chain joins TRBV24-1 and TRBJ2-1; possibly TRBD2 for D (7 bases). The germline V gene encodes CDR1 KGHDR and CDR2 SFDVKD. Deletions cut 6 bases from V and 7 bases from J, with 9 bases between. This CDR3 has 12 amino acids.

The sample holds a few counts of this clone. CDR3: CAWSVSEGGYTF. The CDR3 DNA sequence: TGTGCCTGGAGTGTTTCCGAGGGTGGCTACACCTTC. The chain carries TRBV30 and TRBJ1-2; D gene ambiguous. The V gene lost 0 bases and the J gene lost 7 bases, with 9 bases spanning the gap. This CDR3 has 12 residues. Germline V gene data show CDR1 as GTSNPN and CDR2 as SVGIG (reference sequence). Using reference TRBV30 and TRBJ1-2 for the parts outside the CDR3, the full variable domain is SQTIHQWPATLVQPVGSPLSLECTVEGTSNPNLYWYRQAAGRGLQLLFYSVGIGQISSEVPQNLSASRPQDRQFILSSKKLLLSDSGFYLCAWSVSEGGYTFGSGTRLTVV.

CDR3 coding DNA: TGTGCCTGGAGTGCCGGGTTCCAAGAGACCCAGTACTTC. This translates into CAWSAGFQETQYF. J is TRBJ2-5 and V is TRBV30; D uncertain. V dropped 1 base and J dropped 1 base, with 7 bases sitting between them. This CDR3 contains 13 residues. The germline V gene encodes CDR1 GTSNPN and CDR2 SVGIG (reference sequence).

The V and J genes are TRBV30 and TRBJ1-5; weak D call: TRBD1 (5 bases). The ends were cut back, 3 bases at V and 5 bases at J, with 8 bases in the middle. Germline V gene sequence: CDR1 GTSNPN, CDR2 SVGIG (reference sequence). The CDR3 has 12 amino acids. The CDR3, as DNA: TGTGCCTGGAGAAAAGGGGATCAGCCCCAGCATTTT. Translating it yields CAWRKGDQPQHF.

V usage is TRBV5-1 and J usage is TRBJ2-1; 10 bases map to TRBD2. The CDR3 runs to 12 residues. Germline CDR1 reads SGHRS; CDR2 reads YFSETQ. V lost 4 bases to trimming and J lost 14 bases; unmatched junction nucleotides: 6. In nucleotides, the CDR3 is TGCGCCAGCAGCGAGGGGAGCGGGGGGGAGTTCTTC. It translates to CASSEGSGGEFF.

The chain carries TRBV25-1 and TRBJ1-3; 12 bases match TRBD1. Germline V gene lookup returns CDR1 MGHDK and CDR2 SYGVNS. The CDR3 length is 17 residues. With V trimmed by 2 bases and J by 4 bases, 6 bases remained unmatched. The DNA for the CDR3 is TGTGCCAGCAGTGAAGAACGGGACAGGGGGCTCGGAAACACCATATATTTT. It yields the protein CASSEERDRGLGNTIYF.

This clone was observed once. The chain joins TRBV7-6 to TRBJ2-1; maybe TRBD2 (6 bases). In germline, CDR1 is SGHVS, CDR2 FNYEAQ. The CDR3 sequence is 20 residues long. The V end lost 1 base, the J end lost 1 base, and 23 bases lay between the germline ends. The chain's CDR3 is CASSLEGSVPSALSYNEQFF. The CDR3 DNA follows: TGTGCCAGCAGCTTAGAGGGATCGGTCCCTAGCGCTTTGTCCTACAATGAGCAGTTCTTC.

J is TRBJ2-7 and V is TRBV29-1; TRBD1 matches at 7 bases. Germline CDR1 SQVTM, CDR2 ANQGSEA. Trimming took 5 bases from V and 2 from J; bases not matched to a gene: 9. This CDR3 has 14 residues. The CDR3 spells CSVTNRDSPYEQYF. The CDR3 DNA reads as TGCAGCGTTACAAACCGGGACAGCCCCTACGAGCAGTACTTC.

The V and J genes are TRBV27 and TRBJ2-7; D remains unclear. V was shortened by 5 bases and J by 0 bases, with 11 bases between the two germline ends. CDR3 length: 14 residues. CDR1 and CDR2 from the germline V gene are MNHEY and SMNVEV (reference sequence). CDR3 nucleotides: TGTGCCAGCAGTCGGGTCGTGGGCTCCTACGAGCAGTACTTC. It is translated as CASSRVVGSYEQYF.

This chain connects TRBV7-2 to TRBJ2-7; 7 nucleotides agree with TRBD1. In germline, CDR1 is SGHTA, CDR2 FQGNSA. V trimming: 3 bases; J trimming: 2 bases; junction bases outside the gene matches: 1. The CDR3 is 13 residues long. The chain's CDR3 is CASSLTGTYEQYF. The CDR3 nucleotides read TGTGCCAGCAGCTTGACAGGGACCTACGAGCAGTACTTC.

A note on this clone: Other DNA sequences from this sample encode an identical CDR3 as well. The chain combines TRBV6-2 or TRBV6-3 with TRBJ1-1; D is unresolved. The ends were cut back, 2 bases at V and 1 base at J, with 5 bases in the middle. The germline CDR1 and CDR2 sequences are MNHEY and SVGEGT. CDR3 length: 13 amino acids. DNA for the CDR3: TGTGCCAGCAGTTACGGCGGGAACACTGAAGCTTTCTTT. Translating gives CASSYGGNTEAFF.